The clone carrying this TCR beta chain has a count of ten or more. One entry per CDR3 protein, called by TCRdb with MiXCR from the 5' RACE reads. The table includes some 11,000 distinct CDR3 sequences, 17% detected once. Germline CDR1 is LNHDA and CDR2 is SQIVND (reference sequence). CDR3 length equals 14 residues. Trimming took off 5 bases at V and 3 bases at J, with 13 bases between the two ends. Cells sorted as Tregs were CD4+, CD25+ and CD127-/low. J is TRBJ2-5 and V is TRBV19; weak D call: TRBD2 (6 bases). This receptor was identified in a female donor with breast cancer. Source material: Tregs sorted from a lymph node. The CDR3, as DNA: TGTGCCAGTAGTGTCGAACCGGGGGAAGAGACCCAGTACTTC. It encodes CASSVEPGEETQYF.